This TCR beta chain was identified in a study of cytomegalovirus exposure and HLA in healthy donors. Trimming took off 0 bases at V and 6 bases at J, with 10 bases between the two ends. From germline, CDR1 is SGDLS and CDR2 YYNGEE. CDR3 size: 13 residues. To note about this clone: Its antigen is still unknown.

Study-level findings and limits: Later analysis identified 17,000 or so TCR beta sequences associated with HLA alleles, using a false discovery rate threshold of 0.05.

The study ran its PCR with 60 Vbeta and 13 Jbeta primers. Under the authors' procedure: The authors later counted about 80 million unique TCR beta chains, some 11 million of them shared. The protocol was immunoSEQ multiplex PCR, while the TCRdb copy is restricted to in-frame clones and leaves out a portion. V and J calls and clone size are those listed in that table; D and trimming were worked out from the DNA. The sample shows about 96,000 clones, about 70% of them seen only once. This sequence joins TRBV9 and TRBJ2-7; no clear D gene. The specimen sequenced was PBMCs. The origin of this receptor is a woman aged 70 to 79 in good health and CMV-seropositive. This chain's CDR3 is CASSVGERSEQYF. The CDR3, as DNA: TGTGCCAGCAGCGTAGGCGAGCGATCCGAGCAGTACTTC.